These 31 T cell receptor beta chains were all obtained from the same sample, sequenced in a study of cytomegalovirus exposure and HLA in healthy donors. The PCR employed 60 Vbeta primers together with 13 Jbeta primers. The assay was immunoSEQ multiplex PCR, and TCRdb's table has in-frame clones only and misses some. The sample holds 200,000 or so clones, 82% seen once. Sequences were obtained from PBMCs. The receptor source for this set is a boy aged 2-15 years in good health and CMV-seronegative.

The chain combines TRBV6-5 with TRBJ2-5; no definite D call. CDR3 size: 13 residues. Trimming took 0 bases from V and 3 from J, leaving 5 bases between them. Germline CDR1 MNHEY, CDR2 SVGAGI. The CDR3 DNA reads TGTGCCAGCAGTTACTCGTTAAAAGAGACCCAGTACTTC. This gives the protein CASSYSLKETQYF.

The chain has TRBV7-2 and TRBJ1-3; no definite D call. This CDR3 is built from 14 residues. Per the germline V gene, CDR1 is SGHTA and CDR2 is FQGNSA. V shed 3 bases and J shed 4 bases, with 10 bases lying between them. The CDR3 DNA reads as TGTGCCAGCAGCTTGGTCGGACTGGGAAACACCATATATTTT. It specifies CASSLVGLGNTIYF.

This chain connects TRBV6-1 to TRBJ1-3; no clear D. The CDR3 has 15 residues. V dropped 6 bases and J dropped 2 bases, with 14 bases sitting between them. CDR1 and CDR2 from the germline V gene are MNHNS and SASEGT. Here the CDR3 reads CASRNWRTAGNTIYF. As DNA, the CDR3 is TGTGCCAGCAGGAACTGGAGGACGGCTGGAAACACCATATATTTT.

The chain combines TRBV7-9 with TRBJ1-1, with D possibly being TRBD1 (6 bases). Deletions cut 6 bases from V and 2 bases from J, with 16 bases between. This CDR3 is built from 15 residues. Germline CDR1 reads SEHNR; CDR2 reads FQNEAQ (reference sequence). The CDR3 DNA sequence: TGTGCCAGCAGGGGCGAACGACAGGTTAACACTGAAGCTTTCTTT. Translating it yields CASRGERQVNTEAFF.

This chain uses TRBV9 with TRBJ2-3; D is possibly TRBD1 (6 bases). The germline gives CDR1 SGDLS, CDR2 YYNGEE. V lost 4 bases and J 2 bases, leaving 14 bases between the germline ends. This CDR3 region has 15 residues. This chain's CDR3 is CASSPYTGITDTQYF. The CDR3 DNA is TGTGCCAGCAGCCCGTACACAGGGATCACAGATACGCAGTATTTT.

The chain combines TRBV4-3 with TRBJ1-2, with D unclear. The V end was cut by 4 bases, the J end by 0 bases, with 12 bases between. CDR1 LGHNA and CDR2 YSLEER come from the germline V gene. The CDR3 has 15 residues. The CDR3 DNA reads as TGCGCCAGCAGCCCTATGACAACCGCTAACTATGGCTACACCTTC. Translation: CASSPMTTANYGYTF.

The chain employs TRBV7-2 and TRBJ1-1, with unresolved D. V was pared by 5 bases and J by 0 bases, with 10 bases between. Per germline, CDR1 SGHTA and CDR2 FQGNSA. The CDR3 runs 14 residues. The CDR3 here is CASSPRYMNTEAFF. CDR3 DNA: TGTGCCAGCAGCCCCAGGTATATGAACACTGAAGCTTTCTTT. Full variable domain (missing parts from reference TRBV7-2 and TRBJ1-1): GAGVSQSPSNKVTEKGKDVELRCDPISGHTALYWYRQSLGQGLEFLIYFQGNSAPDKSGLPSDRFSAERTGGSVSTLTIQRTQQEDSAVYLCASSPRYMNTEAFFGQGTRLTVV.

V is TRBV4-3 and J is TRBJ1-5, with D maybe TRBD1 (6 bases). The V gene's germline CDR1 is LGHNA and CDR2 YSLEER. V was cut by 0 bases and J by 0 bases, with 9 bases left in between. The CDR3 loop spans 16 amino acids. CDR3 DNA: TGCGCCAGCAGCCAAGAGTACAGGGCTAGCAATCAGCCCCAGCATTTT. Its translation: CASSQEYRASNQPQHF.

The J gene is TRBJ1-1, the V gene TRBV5-4, with 12 positions matching TRBD1. The CDR3 spans 18 residues. The V gene's germline CDR1 is SGHNT and CDR2 YYREEE (reference sequence). V shed 4 bases, J shed 5 bases, and the junction held 15 bases outside the gene matches. The CDR3 sequence: CASSPRGGQGARKTEAFF. The CDR3 bases are TGTGCCAGCAGCCCGCGAGGGGGACAGGGGGCGCGAAAAACTGAAGCTTTCTTT.

This sequence joins TRBV7-2 and TRBJ1-2; the D gene is possibly TRBD1 (5 bases). Per the germline V gene, CDR1 is SGHTA and CDR2 is FQGNSA. V was clipped by 1 base and J by 6 bases, with 15 bases between them. The CDR3 sequence is 15 residues long. CDR3 DNA sequence: TGTGCCAGCAGCTTAGATGCAGGGAGGTCTAATGGCTACACCTTC. This codes for CASSLDAGRSNGYTF.

The chain couples TRBV5-4 to TRBJ1-1; the match to TRBD1 covers 7 bases. J lost 11 bases, V lost 0 bases, and 10 bases had no gene match. The CDR3 totals 14 residues. Germline V gene data show CDR1 as SGHNT and CDR2 as YYREEE (reference sequence). The CDR3 sequence: CASSLVDRPLGAFF. The CDR3 nucleotides are TGTGCCAGCAGCTTGGTGGACAGGCCTTTAGGTGCTTTCTTT.

Here the CDR3 DNA reads TGTGCCAGCAGCCCCGGGGGAGGGGAAGCTTTCTTT. It specifies CASSPGGGEAFF. The chain recombines TRBV13 with TRBJ1-1; tentatively, D is TRBD1 (5 bases). Germline loops: CDR1 PRHDT, CDR2 FYEKMQ (reference sequence). V lost 5 bases to trimming and J lost 8 bases, with 12 bases between them. The CDR3 extends over 12 amino acids.

V is TRBV9 and J is TRBJ1-2; perhaps TRBD1 as D (5 bases). The CDR3 runs 13 residues. Trimming shortened V by 2 bases and J by 4 bases, and 9 bases separated the two germline ends. The germline gives CDR1 SGDLS, CDR2 YYNGEE. CDR3 sequence: CASSVGQGYGYTF. CDR3 coding DNA: TGTGCCAGCAGCGTTGGGCAGGGCTATGGCTACACCTTC.

The V gene is TRBV29-1, the J gene TRBJ2-3; 14 bases agree with TRBD2. This CDR3 has 14 residues. Germline CDR1 reads SQVTM; CDR2 reads ANQGSEA. After removal of 7 bases from V and 6 bases from J, the junction contained 6 bases not matched to a gene. The CDR3 DNA reads as TGCAGCGGCGGACTAGCGGGGGGCCTGGATACGCAGTATTTT. This gives the protein CSGGLAGGLDTQYF.

The chain employs TRBV7-9 and TRBJ1-4, with a weak D call TRBD1 (5 bases). V lost 2 bases and J 4 bases, leaving 11 bases between the germline ends. CDR1 SEHNR and CDR2 FQNEAQ come from the germline V gene (reference sequence). The CDR3 is 15 residues long. This CDR3 is CASSLMGQINEKLFF. Written as DNA, the CDR3 is TGTGCCAGCAGCTTAATGGGGCAGATTAATGAAAAACTGTTTTTT.

The chain recombines TRBV2 with TRBJ1-1, with 7 bases matching TRBD1. CDR3 length: 17 amino acids. Germline lookup yields CDR1 SNHLY and CDR2 FYNNEI. Trimming took 2 bases from V and 1 from J; bases not matched to a gene: 10. The CDR3 here is CASSELTTGIRNTEAFF. The DNA for the CDR3 is TGTGCCAGCAGTGAACTCACGACAGGGATTCGGAACACTGAAGCTTTCTTT.

CDR3 sequence: CASSSGTSGNEAFF. The CDR3 DNA sequence: TGTGCCAGCAGTTCCGGGACATCTGGTAATGAAGCTTTCTTT. V is TRBV6-5 and J is TRBJ1-1, with a tentative D call TRBD1 (6 bases). The germline CDR1 and CDR2 sequences are MNHEY and SVGAGI. Deletions cut 4 bases from V and 7 bases from J, with 16 bases between. The CDR3 extends over 14 amino acids.

This clone has just a few counts. The CDR3: CASSPWDRNQPQHF. The DNA of the CDR3 is TGTGCCAGCAGCCCCTGGGACAGAAATCAGCCCCAGCATTTT. This chain uses TRBV7-9 with TRBJ1-5, with 7 bases fitting TRBD1. CDR1 is SEHNR and CDR2 is FQNEAQ in the germline V gene (reference sequence). The CDR3 is 14 amino acids. Trimming took 5 bases from V and 4 from J; bases not matched to a gene: 5.

The chain couples TRBV5-4 to TRBJ2-5; 7 bases fit TRBD1. Gene TRBJ2-7 matches the end of the DNA better, so the J call may be wrong. This CDR3 contains 14 residues. Germline V lookup: CDR1 SGHNT, CDR2 YYREEE (reference sequence). Written as DNA, the CDR3 is TGTGCCAGCAGCAACCGACAGGGAGCCTACGAGCAGTACTTC. This gives the protein CASSNRQGAYEQYF.

The V gene is TRBV6-6, the J gene TRBJ1-1, with TRBD1 as a possible D gene (6 bases). Germline values: CDR1 MNHNY, CDR2 SVGAGI (reference sequence). This CDR3 comprises 15 residues. The ends were cut back, 0 bases at V and 5 bases at J, with 13 bases in the middle. DNA for the CDR3: TGTGCCAGCAGTTACTCCAGGGGCGAGGGGACTGAAGCTTTCTTT. Translation: CASSYSRGEGTEAFF.

Comments on this clone: At the DNA level, this CDR3 is encoded by other sequences in the same sample as well. The chain joins TRBV19 to TRBJ2-2; perhaps TRBD1 as D (6 bases). V gave up 8 bases and J gave up 4 bases, with 11 bases separating them. The length of the CDR3 is 13 residues. Germline V gene data show CDR1 as LNHDA and CDR2 as SQIVND (reference sequence). The CDR3 DNA is TGTGCCAGTGAACAAGGGGGCACCGGGGAGCTGTTTTTT. This sequence encodes CASEQGGTGELFF.

The V call is TRBV18, the J call TRBJ1-1, with D perhaps matching TRBD1 (6 bases). Trimming took 3 bases from V and 4 from J, leaving 12 bases between them. Germline V CDR1 and CDR2: KGHSH, LQKENI. This CDR3 has 14 amino acids. Here the CDR3 reads CASSPWDMGTEAFF. In DNA, the CDR3 is TGTGCCAGCTCACCTTGGGACATGGGCACTGAAGCTTTCTTT.

This clone was detected a few times. The rearrangement joins TRBV25-1 to TRBJ2-3; D perhaps matches TRBD1 (6 bases). Trimming shortened V by 3 bases and J by 0 bases, and 13 bases separated the two germline ends. Germline CDR1 reads MGHDK; CDR2 reads SYGVNS. This CDR3 is built from 16 residues. DNA for the CDR3: TGTGCCAGCAGTGACTCGCCAGGGGTTAGCACAGATACGCAGTATTTT. Protein product: CASSDSPGVSTDTQYF.

The chain carries TRBV7-2 and TRBJ1-1, with 8 bases that match TRBD1. The germline V gene has CDR1 SGHTA and CDR2 FQGNSA. The CDR3 runs to 15 residues. Germline trimming cut 3 bases from V and 3 bases from J; bases unmatched to any gene: 6. The CDR3 region is CASSFQGAGDTEAFF. CDR3 DNA: TGTGCCAGCAGCTTCCAGGGGGCTGGAGACACTGAAGCTTTCTTT.

V and J are TRBV6-5 and TRBJ1-4, with D perhaps matching TRBD1 (5 bases). Germline values: CDR1 MNHEY, CDR2 SVGAGI. The CDR3 covers 13 residues. Trimming stripped 11 bases from V and 7 bases from J, with 17 bases between. The CDR3 bases are TGTGCCGGGCATAAGCAGGGATCTGAAAAACTGTTTTTT. Translating gives CAGHKQGSEKLFF.

With respect to this clone: Other DNA sequences from this sample encode an identical CDR3 as well. The chain joins TRBV11-2 to TRBJ1-2; D unclear. Trimming shortened V by 5 bases and J by 2 bases, and 9 bases separated the two germline ends. Germline CDR1 SGHAT, CDR2 FQNNGV. The CDR3 consists of 13 residues. CDR3 sequence (DNA): TGTGCCAGCAGCCCAGACACCAACTATGGCTACACCTTC. Protein sequence: CASSPDTNYGYTF.

The DNA of the CDR3 is TGTGCCAGCTCACCGATGCAGGGGTCGCGGGACACTGAAGCTTTCTTT. Its protein product is CASSPMQGSRDTEAFF. The V gene is TRBV18, the J gene TRBJ1-1; weak D call: TRBD1 (6 bases). The V end lost 3 bases, the J end lost 3 bases, and 17 bases lay between the germline ends. The CDR3 sequence is 16 residues long. The germline gives CDR1 KGHSH, CDR2 LQKENI.

The gene calls are TRBV6-5 and TRBJ1-1; TRBD1 matches 9 bases. Trimming removed 6 bases from V and 8 bases from J; junction bases left unmatched: 4. CDR3 size: 12 residues. Looked up from germline, CDR1 is MNHEY and CDR2 is SVGAGI. This CDR3 reads CASSKDRGEAFF. In DNA, the CDR3 is TGTGCCAGCAGCAAGGACAGGGGAGAAGCTTTCTTT.

The chain is built from TRBV30 and TRBJ1-5; 8 bases fit TRBD1. CDR1 is GTSNPN and CDR2 is SVGIG in the germline V gene (reference sequence). The CDR3 covers 14 residues. Trimming cost V 3 bases and J 6 bases; bases outside gene matches: 7. For the CDR3, the DNA is TGTGCCTGGAGCACAGGGGGGTTATTTCAGCCCCAGCATTTT. As protein: CAWSTGGLFQPQHF.

This chain links TRBV7-6 with TRBJ2-3; 9 bases agree with TRBD2. V lost 5 bases, J lost 4 bases, and 19 bases stayed unmatched. The CDR3 is made up of 19 amino acids. Germline CDR1 and CDR2: SGHVS and FNYEAQ. The CDR3 loop is CASSLLPGGAGGLADTQYF. CDR3 nucleotides: TGTGCCAGCAGCCTATTGCCCGGGGGAGCGGGGGGCCTGGCAGATACGCAGTATTTT.

The chain couples TRBV6-5 to TRBJ1-2; 8 positions match TRBD1. CDR1 and CDR2 from the germline V gene are MNHEY and SVGAGI. This CDR3 has 14 amino acids. The junction had 8 bases not matched to a gene; V was cut back by 7 bases and J by 4 bases. The CDR3 sequence is CASNPGQATYGYTF. In nucleotides, the CDR3 is TGTGCCAGCAATCCGGGACAGGCGACCTATGGCTACACCTTC.